The 14 T cell receptor beta chains in this list originate from one sample, sequenced in a study of beta chain features in type 1 diabetes. Every bit of the isolated RNA underwent reverse transcription, so sequencing read expressed TCRB transcripts. Here immunoSEQ multiplex PCR was the method, and the copy in TCRdb shows in-frame clones only, minus some. The sample lists roughly 500,000 clones, approximately 28% occurring once. Sequenced input: naive CD4+ T cells from blood. The source of these receptors is a young man in good health.

The chain carries TRBV7-9 and TRBJ2-3; weak D call: TRBD2 (5 bases). V lost 5 bases, J lost 4 bases, and 16 bases lay in between. The germline CDR1 and CDR2 sequences are SEHNR and FQNEAQ (reference sequence). The CDR3 is made up of 15 amino acids. The DNA for the CDR3 is TGTGCCAGCAGCCTAACTAGGAGAGGTTCAGATACGCAGTATTTT. Its translation is CASSLTRRGSDTQYF.

V and J are TRBV27 and TRBJ2-7, with TRBD1 as a possible D gene (6 bases). Germline V gives CDR1 MNHEY, CDR2 SMNVEV (reference sequence). The germline V and J ends were trimmed by 4 bases and 2 bases, with 12 bases remaining between them. This CDR3 spans 14 amino acids. In nucleotides, the CDR3 is TGTGCCAGCAGTTCCCAGGACAGTACCTACGAGCAGTACTTC. It translates to CASSSQDSTYEQYF.

This clone has only a few counts. The chain joins TRBV13 to TRBJ2-1, with 8 positions matching TRBD1. Looked up from germline, CDR1 is PRHDT and CDR2 is FYEKMQ (reference sequence). The V segment lost 6 bases and the J segment 8 bases; nucleotides outside the gene matches: 12. This CDR3 contains 15 residues. Here the CDR3 reads CASSQEGTGVDEQFF. In nucleotides, the CDR3 is TGTGCCAGCAGTCAAGAGGGGACAGGCGTGGATGAGCAGTTCTTC.

The V and J genes are TRBV29-1 and TRBJ1-1; TRBD1 agrees at 10 bases. The CDR3 consists of 13 residues. V shed 7 bases, J shed 3 bases, and the junction held 5 bases outside the gene matches. From germline, CDR1 is SQVTM and CDR2 ANQGSEA. As DNA, the CDR3 is TGCAGCGGGGACAGGGGCATGGACACTGAAGCTTTCTTT. Amino acids: CSGDRGMDTEAFF.

This chain uses TRBV20-1 with TRBJ2-7; D possibly corresponds to TRBD1 (6 bases). The CDR3 runs to 11 residues. The V and J ends lost 8 bases and 3 bases respectively, with 11 bases between them. The germline V gene has CDR1 DFQATT and CDR2 SNEGSKA (reference sequence). The CDR3 DNA reads as TGCAGTTCGATCAGGGGCTACGAGCAGTACTTC. This encodes CSSIRGYEQYF.

This clone was seen a handful of times. This sequence joins TRBV25-1 and TRBJ1-2, with a possible D match to TRBD1 (5 bases). Germline values: CDR1 MGHDK, CDR2 SYGVNS. V was pared by 3 bases and J by 5 bases, with 7 bases between. The CDR3 contains 12 residues. The DNA for the CDR3 is TGTGCCAGCAGTGATGGGGGGTATGGCTACACCTTC. Amino acids: CASSDGGYGYTF.

This clone was detected only a few times. V gene TRBV30 combines with J gene TRBJ2-2; no clear D. Trimming removed 5 bases at V and 2 bases at J, with 12 bases between. Germline assignment: CDR1 GTSNPN and CDR2 SVGIG (reference sequence). The CDR3 has 14 residues. The CDR3: CAWGQGLNTGELFF. DNA for the CDR3: TGTGCCTGGGGCCAAGGGCTCAACACCGGGGAGCTGTTTTTT.

This clone was detected a few times. This rearrangement joins TRBV27 to TRBJ2-1, with 14 bases identical to TRBD2. Looked up from germline, CDR1 is MNHEY and CDR2 is SMNVEV (reference sequence). J gave up 9 bases and V 5 bases, and 6 bases lay outside the gene matches. This CDR3 has 15 residues. CDR3 in DNA: TGTGCCAGCAGTCCGGGACTAGCGGGAGACAGTGAGCAGTTCTTC. Its protein is CASSPGLAGDSEQFF.

This rearrangement joins TRBV7-7 to TRBJ2-5; 9 nucleotides line up with TRBD1. CDR1 is SSHAT, CDR2 FNYEAQ, per germline (reference sequence). Trimming at V came to 4 bases and at J to 14 bases, leaving 8 bases not matched to a gene. This CDR3 region has 12 residues. CDR3 loop: CASSSGTGKSYF. CDR3 nucleotides: TGTGCCAGCAGCTCCGGGACAGGGAAAAGTTACTTC.

V gene TRBV5-4 combines with J gene TRBJ2-1; D is unresolved. CDR1 is SGHNT and CDR2 is YYREEE in the germline V gene (reference sequence). This CDR3 is 13 amino acids long. Deletions cut 1 base from V and 6 bases from J, with 8 bases between. CDR3 in amino acids: CASSLKDLNEQFF. The CDR3 DNA sequence: TGTGCCAGCAGCTTGAAAGATCTCAATGAGCAGTTCTTC.

This clone appeared a few times. This rearrangement joins TRBV29-1 to TRBJ2-1; 10 bases are a match to TRBD1. Per the germline V gene, CDR1 is SQVTM and CDR2 is ANQGSEA. CDR3 length: 13 amino acids. The J segment lost 5 bases and the V segment lost 6 bases, leaving 4 bases of the junction unmatched. CDR3 region: CSVDRGYNNEQFF. Here the CDR3 DNA reads TGCAGCGTGGACAGGGGGTACAACAATGAGCAGTTCTTC.

The CDR3 coding sequence is TGTGCCAGTCGAGACTACAACGAGCAGTACTTC. Protein sequence: CASRDYNEQYF. This chain links TRBV2 with TRBJ2-7; D may be TRBD2 (5 bases). Germline CDR1 and CDR2: SNHLY and FYNNEI. V lost 9 bases, J lost 5 bases, and 11 bases lay in between. The CDR3 is 11 residues long.

The chain has TRBV28 and TRBJ2-5; perhaps TRBD2 as D (5 bases). This CDR3 contains 15 residues. Per the germline V gene, CDR1 is MDHEN and CDR2 is SYDVKM. V lost 6 bases, J lost 0 bases, and 14 bases lay in between. CDR3 coding DNA: TGTGCCAGCAGCTCCCTCCGGGGAAACCAAGAGACCCAGTACTTC. Protein sequence: CASSSLRGNQETQYF.

CDR3 amino acids: CASTLAKGYNEQFF. The DNA of the CDR3 is TGTGCCAGCACCCTCGCCAAGGGATACAATGAGCAGTTCTTC. The chain carries TRBV6-1 and TRBJ2-1; D uncertain. V lost 7 bases, J lost 4 bases, and 14 bases lay in between. The CDR3 length is 14 residues. Looked up from germline, CDR1 is MNHNS and CDR2 is SASEGT.